The 32 T cell receptor beta chains listed next were all sequenced from one sample in a study of long-term antiretroviral therapy in people with HIV (dated by TCRdb to the early 2020s). The immunoSEQ hsTCRB v3.0 assay was used at survey level resolution to sequence the TRB variable region. In TCRdb, the immuneACCESS table is reduced to in-frame sequences with V and J assigned. These tables do not hold every clone; where another copy was compared, an unresolved V gene accounts for under half, and the others remain unexplained. Counted in this sample were 42,000 or so clones; 75% to 90% of them appeared once. The top ten clones comprise 4.5% to 7% of the sample. Sequenced material: unsorted PBMCs, taken 3.1 years after starting antiretroviral therapy. These receptors came from a woman aged 50 to 65 with HIV.

CDR3 region: CAISEPGQGPYEQYF. In nucleotides, the CDR3 is TGTGCCATCAGTGAACCGGGACAGGGGCCCTACGAGCAGTACTTC. V is TRBV10-3 and J is TRBJ2-7, with 10 bases that match TRBD1. This CDR3 has 15 residues. The germline V gene has CDR1 ENHRY and CDR2 SYGVKD. After removal of 3 bases from V and 2 bases from J, the junction contained 4 bases not matched to a gene.

This chain connects TRBV9 to TRBJ2-3, with 7 bases that match TRBD2. V shed 0 bases, J shed 2 bases, and the junction held 6 bases outside the gene matches. The germline gives CDR1 SGDLS, CDR2 YYNGEE. The CDR3 sequence is 16 residues long. This chain's CDR3 is CASSVVGGGATDTQYF. CDR3 DNA: TGTGCCAGCAGCGTAGTTGGCGGGGGAGCCACAGATACGCAGTATTTT.

The rearrangement links TRBV7-9 to TRBJ1-2; 10 nucleotides agree with TRBD1. The CDR3 covers 15 residues. The V segment lost 2 bases and the J segment 7 bases; nucleotides outside the gene matches: 7. In germline, CDR1 is SEHNR, CDR2 FQNEAQ (reference sequence). The CDR3 coding sequence is TGTGCCAGCAGCTTATTGGGACAGGGGCTGAGTGGCTACACCTTC. Amino acid sequence: CASSLLGQGLSGYTF.

This clone has just a few counts. The J gene is TRBJ1-6, the V gene TRBV7-9; D might be TRBD1 (6 bases). Trimming pared 5 bases from V and 8 bases from J, leaving 19 bases between. The CDR3 is 16 amino acids. Germline CDR1 SEHNR, CDR2 FQNEAQ (reference sequence). This CDR3 reads CASSAGRGEVDSPLHF. Here the CDR3 DNA reads TGTGCCAGCAGCGCAGGGAGGGGGGAGGTTGATTCACCCCTCCACTTT. The full variable domain, in which reference TRBV7-9 and TRBJ1-6 provide the parts outside the CDR3, is DTGVSQNPRHKITKRGQNVTFRCDPISEHNRLYWYRQTLGQGPEFLTYFQNEAQLEKSRLLSDRFSAERPKGSFSTLEIQRTEQGDSAMYLCASSAGRGEVDSPLHFGNGTRLTVT.

The rearrangement uses TRBV6-5 and TRBJ2-2; TRBD1 matches 10 bases. Germline lookup yields CDR1 MNHEY and CDR2 SVGAGI. With 0 bases clipped from V and 5 bases from J, the junction kept 3 bases outside the gene matches. CDR3 length: 16 residues. CDR3 in DNA: TGTGCCAGCAGTTACTCGGGGACAGGGGATACCGGGGAGCTGTTTTTT. Encoded protein: CASSYSGTGDTGELFF.

The V call is TRBV6-1, the J call TRBJ2-4; D remains unclear. Germline V gene sequence: CDR1 MNHNS, CDR2 SASEGT. There are 15 residues in the CDR3. The V end was cut by 4 bases, the J end by 0 bases, with 10 bases between. CDR3 coding DNA: TGTGCCAGCAGTGTCCCCAGAATAGCCAAAAACATTCAGTACTTC. Residues: CASSVPRIAKNIQYF.

This chain uses TRBV19 with TRBJ2-7; 12 bases map to TRBD1. V lost 6 bases, J lost 0 bases, and 9 bases stayed unmatched. The CDR3 has 17 residues. Germline values: CDR1 LNHDA, CDR2 SQIVND (reference sequence). CDR3 DNA: TGTGCCAGTAGCTTCTCCGGGACAGGGGGCATCTCCTACGAGCAGTACTTC. It specifies CASSFSGTGGISYEQYF.

The V call is TRBV5-1, the J call TRBJ2-2; 7 positions agree with TRBD2. The V and J ends lost 3 bases and 0 bases, in that order; junction bases with no gene match: 5. In germline, CDR1 is SGHRS, CDR2 YFSETQ. The length of the CDR3 is 16 residues. Here the CDR3 reads CASSSRAGTNTGELFF. In nucleotides, the CDR3 is TGCGCCAGCAGCTCCCGAGCGGGGACGAACACCGGGGAGCTGTTTTTT.

The gene calls are TRBV2 and TRBJ1-4; a weak D match, TRBD1 (5 bases). Between the trimmed V and J ends, which lost 4 bases and 5 bases, there was a span of 14 bases. CDR3 size: 15 residues. Germline V gene lookup returns CDR1 SNHLY and CDR2 FYNNEI. The CDR3 loop is CASSAGTGPNEKLFF. The CDR3 bases are TGTGCCAGCAGTGCCGGGACGGGCCCAAATGAAAAACTGTTTTTT.

The genes are TRBV18 and TRBJ1-1; D perhaps matches TRBD1 (6 bases). V lost 6 bases and J 10 bases, leaving 27 bases between the germline ends. This CDR3 is built from 16 residues. CDR1 is KGHSH and CDR2 is LQKENI in the germline V gene. DNA for the CDR3: TGTGCCAGCTCGCAGGTAGTTGCAGGGTCAGGGGATCGAGCTTTCTTT. It yields the protein CASSQVVAGSGDRAFF.

This chain connects TRBV9 to TRBJ1-4, with D possibly being TRBD1 (5 bases). This CDR3 is 19 amino acids long. Germline values: CDR1 SGDLS, CDR2 YYNGEE. V was trimmed by 0 bases and J by 0 bases, leaving 18 bases between them. CDR3 nucleotides: TGTGCCAGCAGCGTAGGAGTCACAGGATCCCGTTCAACTAATGAAAAACTGTTTTTT. It is translated as CASSVGVTGSRSTNEKLFF.

The V and J genes are TRBV5-6 and TRBJ1-1; no firm D call. In germline, CDR1 is SGHDT, CDR2 YYEEEE. CDR3 size: 15 residues. Trimming pared 3 bases from V and 2 bases from J, leaving 14 bases between. In nucleotides, the CDR3 is TGTGCCAGCAGCTATTGGGATCCTAAAAACACTGAAGCTTTCTTT. Protein sequence: CASSYWDPKNTEAFF. Combining the CDR3 with reference TRBV5-6 and TRBJ1-1 gives the whole variable domain DAGVTQSPTHLIKTRGQQVTLRCSPKSGHDTVSWYQQALGQGPQFIFQYYEEEERQRGNFPDRFSGHQFPNYSSELNVNALLLGDSALYLCASSYWDPKNTEAFFGQGTRLTVV.

This sequence joins TRBV18 and TRBJ1-1, with a weak D call TRBD1 (6 bases). With 0 bases removed from V and 4 bases from J, the gap between germline ends came to 6 bases. The CDR3 runs to 13 residues. From germline, CDR1 is KGHSH and CDR2 LQKENI. As DNA, the CDR3 is TGTGCCAGCTCACCACCAGGGGGCACTGAAGCTTTCTTT. Translating gives CASSPPGGTEAFF.

V gene TRBV27 combines with J gene TRBJ1-1; a possible D gene is TRBD1 (6 bases). CDR1 and CDR2 from the germline V gene are MNHEY and SMNVEV (reference sequence). The CDR3 is 14 residues long. The V and J ends lost 6 bases and 10 bases respectively, with 21 bases between them. CDR3 nucleotides: TGTGCCAGCAGCTCGGTGGGGGGCCCGGGGCGAGCTTTCTTT. This sequence encodes CASSSVGGPGRAFF.

Here the CDR3 DNA reads TGCAGCGTTGTACGGGGGGGCGTGAACACTGAAGCTTTCTTT. Residues: CSVVRGGVNTEAFF. This chain links TRBV29-1 with TRBJ1-1, with a weak D call TRBD1 (6 bases). V lost 4 bases and J 0 bases, leaving 12 bases between the germline ends. The CDR3 extends over 14 amino acids. Germline loops: CDR1 SQVTM, CDR2 ANQGSEA.

This clone has just a few counts. One end of the junction fails to match germline, which may point to a read error. The rearrangement links TRBV7-7 to TRBJ2-7; D is possibly TRBD2 (7 bases). The CDR3 consists of 13 residues. Germline assignment: CDR1 SSHAT and CDR2 FNYEAQ (reference sequence). In nucleotides, the CDR3 is TGTGCTAGCAGCTTAGGGGGGGAGAACGAGCAGTACTTC. Its protein is CASSLGGENEQYF.

The chain couples TRBV12-5 to TRBJ2-7; possibly TRBD1 for D (6 bases). Germline V CDR1 and CDR2: LGHNT, FRNRAP. This CDR3 region has 17 residues. The V end lost 0 bases, the J end lost 6 bases, and 21 bases lay between the germline ends. The CDR3 sequence is CASGLVTTGQGGGEQYF. CDR3 nucleotides: TGTGCTAGTGGTTTGGTAACGACAGGCCAAGGCGGCGGCGAGCAGTACTTC.

The CDR3 nucleotides read TGTGCCAGCAGCCTTAGCGGGGGTAGCACAGATACGCAGTATTTT. Protein product: CASSLSGGSTDTQYF. V and J are TRBV7-6 and TRBJ2-3; 9 positions match TRBD2. Losses at the gene ends were 5 bases for V and 0 bases for J; bases not matched to a gene: 3. The CDR3 loop spans 15 amino acids. Germline CDR1 reads SGHVS; CDR2 reads FNYEAQ. Full variable domain (remainder filled in from reference TRBV7-6 and TRBJ2-3): GAGVSQSPRYKVTKRGQDVALRCDPISGHVSLYWYRQALGQGPEFLTYFNYEAQQDKSGLPNDRFSAERPEGSISTLTIQRTEQRDSAMYRCASSLSGGSTDTQYFGPGTRLTVL.

This clone was observed once. The CDR3 nucleotides are TGTGCCAGCAGCTACCGGGGGGTTGAGACCCAGTACTTC. Translated: CASSYRGVETQYF. The V and J genes are TRBV9 and TRBJ2-5, with 7 bases aligning to TRBD2. There are 13 residues in the CDR3. Germline loops: CDR1 SGDLS, CDR2 YYNGEE. The trim removed 4 bases at V and 5 bases at J, leaving 5 bases unmatched. Filled out from reference TRBV9 and TRBJ2-5, the complete variable domain reads DSGVTQTPKHLITATGQRVTLRCSPRSGDLSVYWYQQSLDQGLQFLIQYYNGEERAKGNILERFSAQQFPDLHSELNLSSLELGDSALYFCASSYRGVETQYFGPGTRLLVL.

This chain joins TRBV5-5 and TRBJ1-1; 9 bases are a match to TRBD1. Per germline, CDR1 SGHKS and CDR2 YYEKEE (reference sequence). With 5 bases clipped from V and 0 bases from J, the junction kept 5 bases outside the gene matches. This CDR3 is 15 amino acids long. The CDR3 DNA reads as TGTGCCAGCAGTTCCGGGACAGGGTTGAACACTGAAGCTTTCTTT. This translates into CASSSGTGLNTEAFF.

This clone has only a few counts. The J gene is TRBJ2-7, the V gene TRBV7-3, with D perhaps being TRBD1 or TRBD2 (5 bases each). The CDR3 extends over 12 amino acids. The germline V and J ends were trimmed by 6 bases and 6 bases, with 12 bases remaining between them. Germline V gene lookup returns CDR1 SGHTA and CDR2 FQGTGA. The CDR3 bases are TGTGCCAGCAGAACCGGGACGAGCGAGCAGTACTTC. It yields the protein CASRTGTSEQYF.

This chain uses TRBV13 with TRBJ2-4; D unclear. This CDR3 has 16 amino acids. V was clipped by 5 bases and J by 0 bases, with 14 bases between them. CDR1 PRHDT and CDR2 FYEKMQ come from the germline V gene (reference sequence). The CDR3 nucleotides read TGTGCCAGCAGCCTCAGACTTAACTTAGCCAAAAACATTCAGTACTTC. The encoded protein is CASSLRLNLAKNIQYF. Full variable domain (remainder filled in from reference TRBV13 and TRBJ2-4): AAGVIQSPRHLIKEKRETATLKCYPIPRHDTVYWYQQGPGQDPQFLISFYEKMQSDKGSIPDRFSAQQFSDYHSELNMSSLELGDSALYFCASSLRLNLAKNIQYFGAGTRLSVL.

CDR3 DNA sequence: TGTGCCACCAGCAGACCCAGGGGGACAGGGAATCAGCCCCAGCATTTT. Translated, it gives CATSRPRGTGNQPQHF. J is TRBJ1-5 and V is TRBV15, with 9 bases aligning to TRBD1. The CDR3 runs to 16 residues. V lost 2 bases, J lost 4 bases, and 6 bases stayed unmatched. The V gene's germline CDR1 is LNHNV and CDR2 YYDKDF (reference sequence).

Only a few counts were recorded for this clone. The rearrangement links TRBV2 to TRBJ1-6; TRBD1 might be the D (6 bases). CDR1 is SNHLY and CDR2 is FYNNEI in the germline V gene. The CDR3 sequence is 13 residues long. Trimming removed 6 bases at V and 10 bases at J, with 13 bases between. The CDR3 is CASRQGIGSPLHF. CDR3 bases: TGTGCCAGCAGACAGGGCATTGGGTCACCCCTCCACTTT.

The rearrangement links TRBV2 to TRBJ1-2; D remains unclear. Trimming shortened V by 6 bases and J by 4 bases, and 12 bases separated the two germline ends. This CDR3 comprises 13 residues. Per the germline V gene, CDR1 is SNHLY and CDR2 is FYNNEI. The CDR3 loop reads CASRLDPSYGYTF. CDR3 bases: TGTGCCAGCAGACTAGACCCCTCCTATGGCTACACCTTC.

V is TRBV19 and J is TRBJ1-2, with D perhaps matching TRBD1 (5 bases). The germline V and J ends were trimmed by 7 bases and 0 bases, with 12 bases remaining between them. This CDR3 has 14 amino acids. Germline V gene lookup returns CDR1 LNHDA and CDR2 SQIVND (reference sequence). The CDR3 here is CASTEGGANYGYTF. The CDR3 DNA is TGTGCCAGTACCGAGGGAGGGGCTAACTATGGCTACACCTTC.

This rearrangement joins TRBV6-5 to TRBJ1-2; D unclear. The CDR3 runs to 12 residues. Looked up from germline, CDR1 is MNHEY and CDR2 is SVGAGI. Trimming stripped 5 bases from V and 5 bases from J, with 9 bases between. CDR3 loop: CASSTGPYGYTF. CDR3 coding DNA: TGTGCCAGCAGTACCGGGCCTTATGGCTACACCTTC.

The rearrangement joins TRBV11-2 to TRBJ2-6; tentative D call: TRBD2 (5 bases). This CDR3 spans 15 amino acids. V lost 2 bases, J lost 2 bases, and 7 bases lay in between. CDR1 is SGHAT, CDR2 FQNNGV, per germline. The CDR3 DNA follows: TGTGCCAGCAGCTTATCCGGGACTGGGGCCAACGTCCTGACTTTC. Its translation is CASSLSGTGANVLTF.

This chain uses TRBV27 with TRBJ2-1; TRBD1 agrees at 7 bases. The CDR3 spans 13 residues. The trim removed 9 bases at V and 8 bases at J, leaving 10 bases unmatched. Germline-derived CDR1 and CDR2 are MNHEY and SMNVEV (reference sequence). This chain's CDR3 is CASCRGPKDEQFF. The CDR3 DNA follows: TGTGCCAGTTGTAGGGGGCCAAAGGATGAGCAGTTCTTC.

By sample fraction, this clone is medium-sized (0.01 to 0.1%). The chain joins TRBV7-2 to TRBJ2-7; D is possibly TRBD1 or TRBD2 (5 bases each). V was clipped by 3 bases and J by 0 bases, with 9 bases between them. The CDR3 totals 14 residues. In germline, CDR1 is SGHTA, CDR2 FQGNSA. CDR3 in DNA: TGTGCCAGCAGCTTCGGGGCCCTCTCCTACGAGCAGTACTTC. Encoded protein: CASSFGALSYEQYF.

The rearrangement links TRBV27 to TRBJ2-2, with D perhaps matching TRBD1 (6 bases). V lost 7 bases, J lost 5 bases, and 14 bases lay in between. From germline, CDR1 is MNHEY and CDR2 SMNVEV (reference sequence). The CDR3 extends over 14 amino acids. In DNA, the CDR3 is TGTGCCAGCACCTTCGGACAGATGACCGGGGAGCTGTTTTTT. Its protein is CASTFGQMTGELFF.

V usage is TRBV12-5 and J usage is TRBJ2-7; TRBD1 might be the D (5 bases). Trimming stripped 2 bases from V and 6 bases from J, with 14 bases between. CDR1 LGHNT and CDR2 FRNRAP come from the germline V gene. The CDR3 is 14 amino acids. CDR3 in amino acids: CASGLRAQGGEQYF. Here the CDR3 DNA reads TGTGCTAGTGGTTTGCGGGCTCAGGGCGGCGAGCAGTACTTC.